The 4 T cell receptor beta chains in this list originate from one sample, sequenced in a study of T cell responses to AZD1222 COVID-19 vaccine. The method was immunoSEQ multiplex PCR; TCRdb's version includes in-frame clones alone and lacks a portion of them. The table has some 120,000 clones, approximately 89% seen once. This specimen was peripheral blood, taken on day 0 of AZD1222 vaccination. These receptor sequences come from an adult in good health.

CDR3 protein: CASGPGDEKLFF. For the CDR3, the DNA is TGTGCCAGCGGCCCTGGGGATGAAAAACTGTTTTTT. The V gene is TRBV12-3 or TRBV12-4, the J gene TRBJ1-4, with no clear D. The CDR3 has 12 residues. Deletions cut 8 bases from V and 6 bases from J, with 10 bases between.

By share of the sample, this clone is medium-sized. V and J are TRBV28 and TRBJ2-2, with unresolved D. The CDR3 spans 14 residues. The V end was cut by 3 bases, the J end by 2 bases, with 7 bases between. The germline gives CDR1 MDHEN, CDR2 SYDVKM. CDR3 sequence: CASSLNSNTGELFF. The CDR3 nucleotides are TGTGCCAGCAGTTTGAACAGTAACACCGGGGAGCTGTTTTTT. The full variable domain, its missing parts supplied by reference TRBV28 and TRBJ2-2, is DVKVTQSSRYLVKRTGEKVFLECVQDMDHENMFWYRQDPGLGLRLIYFSYDVKMKEKGDIPEGYSVSREKKERFSLILESASTNQTSMYLCASSLNSNTGELFFGEGSRLTVL.

The chain links TRBV3-1 (or the pseudogene TRBV3-2) to TRBJ2-1, with a weak D call TRBD1 (5 bases). The CDR3 covers 14 residues. CDR1 and CDR2 (germline): LGHDT, YNNKEL (reference sequence). V was shortened by 5 bases and J by 8 bases, with 16 bases between the two germline ends. The DNA for the CDR3 is TGTGCCAGCAGCTTCGGAAGTACAGGCGATGAGCAGTTCTTC. Its protein is CASSFGSTGDEQFF.

In this sample, this clone turned up a few times. The chain has TRBV27 and TRBJ1-6; D is undetermined. Germline CDR1 reads MNHEY; CDR2 reads SMNVEV (reference sequence). Trimming stripped 7 bases from V and 13 bases from J, with 20 bases between. The CDR3 runs to 14 residues. The chain's CDR3 is CASTKGSTGYPLHF. CDR3 nucleotides: TGTGCCAGCACTAAGGGCAGCACCGGATATCCCCTCCACTTT.